This record concerns one TCR beta chain sequence. This sample stems from a study of sequential checkpoint blockade in melanoma. Study details: Patients were randomized 1:1 to nivolumab-then-ipilimumab or ipilimumab-then-nivolumab first-line. Both treatment sequences were followed by maintenance nivolumab.

Treatment denoted: randomized to nivolumab then ipilimumab (arm A) or the reverse (arm B). No patient had prior DNA-damaging chemotherapy. PBMC sorting kept live CD3+CD8+ cells without CD19 or CD56. Sequencing was performed with immunoSEQ multiplex PCR; in TCRdb, only in-frame clones are kept and a portion is missing. This table has around 15,000 clones, around 94% appearing once. This CDR3 comprises 12 residues. Germline lookup yields CDR1 SQVTM and CDR2 ANQGSEA. Trimming at V came to 4 bases and at J to 6 bases, leaving 4 bases not matched to a gene. The receptor's source is a human donor with melanoma. The chain employs TRBV29-1 and TRBJ1-1, with 8 bases lining up with TRBD1. Here the sequenced sample was CD8+ T cells sorted from blood (inferred from file names), taken from a patient given nivolumab and ipilimumab in sequence. CDR3 residues: CSVGTGSAEAFF. CDR3 sequence (DNA): TGCAGCGTTGGGACAGGGAGCGCTGAAGCTTTCTTT.